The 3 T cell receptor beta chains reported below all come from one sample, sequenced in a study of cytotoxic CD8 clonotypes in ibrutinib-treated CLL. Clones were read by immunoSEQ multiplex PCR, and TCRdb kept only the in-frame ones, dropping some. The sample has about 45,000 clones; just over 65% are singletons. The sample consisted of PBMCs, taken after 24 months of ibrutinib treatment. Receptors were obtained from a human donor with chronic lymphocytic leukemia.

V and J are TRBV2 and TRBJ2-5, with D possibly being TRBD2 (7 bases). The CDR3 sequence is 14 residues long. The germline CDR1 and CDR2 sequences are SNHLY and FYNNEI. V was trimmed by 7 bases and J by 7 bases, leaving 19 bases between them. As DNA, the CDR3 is TGTGCCAGCAATGCTAAGGGGGGGGCCGGGACCCAGTACTTC. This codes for CASNAKGGAGTQYF.

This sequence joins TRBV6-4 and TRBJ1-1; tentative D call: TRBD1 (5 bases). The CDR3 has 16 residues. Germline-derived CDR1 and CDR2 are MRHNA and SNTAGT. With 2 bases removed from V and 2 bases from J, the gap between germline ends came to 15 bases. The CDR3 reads CASSDRFTWDNTEAFF. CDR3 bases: TGTGCCAGCAGTGACCGTTTCACCTGGGACAACACTGAAGCTTTCTTT.

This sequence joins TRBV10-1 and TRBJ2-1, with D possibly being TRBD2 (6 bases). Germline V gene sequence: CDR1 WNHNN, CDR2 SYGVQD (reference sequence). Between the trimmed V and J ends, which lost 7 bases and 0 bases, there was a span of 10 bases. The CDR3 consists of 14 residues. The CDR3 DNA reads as TGCGCCAGCAATGGGACTTGCTCCTACAATGAGCAGTTCTTC. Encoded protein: CASNGTCSYNEQFF.